This T cell receptor beta chain appears in the sequencing data of a study of molecular identifiers for immune sequencing clone quantification. Whole-study context: For replicates, RNA isolated from around 20,000 or 99,000 naive CD8 cells was divided into five portions, of which four were sequenced. Study-wide results and limits: Effector cells had over 98% of their molecules in clones above 20 RNA copies, while naive cells had under 1%.

Libraries of bulk TCR were made by previously described methods (with listed TCR primers). TCRdb redid the calling of the PCR reads with MiXCR, one entry per CDR3 protein. Altogether about half a million distinct CDR3 sequences are present, about a quarter being singletons, with the ten largest covering 0.76%. Germline assignment: CDR1 MGHRA and CDR2 YSYEKL. The V end was cut by 1 base, the J end by 6 bases, with 13 bases between. This CDR3 region has 15 residues. Concerning this clonotype itself: Its antigen is still unknown.

This rearrangement joins TRBV4-1 to TRBJ2-1; possibly TRBD1 or TRBD2 for D (5 bases each). This sequence was found in a human donor in good health. Some libraries in this study had Jurkat cell RNA spiked in. The sequencing input was naive CD8+ T cells from blood, with Jurkat cell RNA spiked in. Subset in this sample: FACS-sorted CD8+CD4-CCR7+CD45RA+ naive T cells. CDR3 sequence reads: CASSQVPGPLNEQFF. For the CDR3, the DNA is TGCGCCAGCAGCCAAGTGCCGGGGCCCCTCAATGAGCAGTTCTTC.